Below, 9 T cell receptor beta chains from the same sample are listed, as sequenced in a study of blood T cell repertoires in COVID-19. Clones were sequenced by immunoSEQ multiplex PCR, and TCRdb holds only the in-frame ones, with some missing. This sample yields 150,000 to 200,000 clones, of which over 75% are seen a single time; roughly 13% belongs to the top ten. Sequences were obtained from peripheral blood. The receptors stem from a man aged 65 to 79 who had recovered from COVID-19.

The V gene is TRBV19, the J gene TRBJ2-3, with 9 bases lining up with TRBD2. The V segment lost 6 bases and the J segment 2 bases; nucleotides outside the gene matches: 6. This CDR3 is built from 15 residues. Germline CDR1 reads LNHDA; CDR2 reads SQIVND (reference sequence). The CDR3 loop is CASSRLADITDTQYF. In nucleotides, the CDR3 is TGTGCCAGTAGCAGACTAGCGGACATCACAGATACGCAGTATTTT.

The chain has TRBV7-9 and TRBJ2-7, with TRBD1 matching 11 bases. The CDR3 covers 14 residues. V shed 5 bases and J 3 bases; nucleotides not matched to a gene: 3. The V gene's germline CDR1 is SEHNR and CDR2 FQNEAQ (reference sequence). CDR3 region: CASSTGTGGYEQYF. CDR3 bases: TGTGCCAGCAGCACAGGGACAGGGGGCTACGAGCAGTACTTC.

This chain uses TRBV6-2 or TRBV6-3 with TRBJ2-2, with D perhaps matching TRBD2 (6 bases). V was pared by 4 bases and J by 6 bases, with 6 bases between. CDR3 length equals 12 residues. The germline gives CDR1 MNHEY, CDR2 SVGEGT. CDR3 amino acids: CASSSGAGELFF. CDR3 bases: TGTGCCAGCAGTTCGGGGGCCGGGGAGCTGTTTTTT.

CDR3 DNA sequence: TGTGCCAGCAGTACCCGATGGGCGATCTCCTACGAGCAGTACTTC. It is translated as CASSTRWAISYEQYF. V usage is TRBV27 and J usage is TRBJ2-7; unclear D gene. V was clipped by 5 bases and J by 0 bases, with 14 bases between them. The CDR3 runs to 15 residues. The germline V gene encodes CDR1 MNHEY and CDR2 SMNVEV (reference sequence).

This clone has a handful of counts. The chain employs TRBV28 and TRBJ1-1; D is possibly TRBD1 (6 bases). V was cut by 6 bases and J by 4 bases, with 12 bases left in between. The CDR3 is 13 residues long. Germline assignment: CDR1 MDHEN and CDR2 SYDVKM. The CDR3 DNA is TGTGCCAGCAGCTCACAGGGATTCACTGAAGCTTTCTTT. Translation: CASSSQGFTEAFF.

This clone was found once. J is TRBJ2-5 and V is TRBV13; 7 bases line up with TRBD2. Trimming at V came to 4 bases and at J to 7 bases, leaving 6 bases not matched to a gene. There are 13 residues in the CDR3. Germline V gene data show CDR1 as PRHDT and CDR2 as FYEKMQ (reference sequence). DNA of the CDR3: TGTGCCAGCAGCTCCGGGACGGGGGGGACCCAGTACTTC. It translates to CASSSGTGGTQYF. Together with reference TRBV13 and TRBJ2-5, the CDR3 gives the full variable domain: AAGVIQSPRHLIKEKRETATLKCYPIPRHDTVYWYQQGPGQDPQFLISFYEKMQSDKGSIPDRFSAQQFSDYHSELNMSSLELGDSALYFCASSSGTGGTQYFGPGTRLLVL.

The chain recombines TRBV24-1 with TRBJ2-3; TRBD2 agrees at 11 bases. This CDR3 spans 16 amino acids. Germline V CDR1 and CDR2: KGHDR, SFDVKD. V lost 4 bases and J lost 1; bases outside the gene matches: 3. CDR3: CATSDASGRRTDTQYF. The CDR3 nucleotides read TGTGCCACCAGTGACGCTAGCGGGAGGCGCACAGATACGCAGTATTTT.

The CDR3 coding sequence is TGTGCCAGCAGCGTAGATCTAGTGGCAAACAATGAGCAGTTCTTC. It is translated as CASSVDLVANNEQFF. The rearrangement links TRBV9 to TRBJ2-1; D ambiguous. Germline V gene sequence: CDR1 SGDLS, CDR2 YYNGEE. The germline V and J ends were trimmed by 0 bases and 5 bases, with 12 bases remaining between them. The CDR3 runs 15 residues.

The CDR3 loop reads CASSLDRDRAYEQYF. The CDR3 DNA reads TGTGCCAGCAGCTTAGATCGGGACAGAGCCTACGAGCAGTACTTC. The rearrangement uses TRBV7-2 and TRBJ2-7; the match to TRBD1 covers 7 bases. The CDR3 consists of 15 residues. V lost 1 base and J lost 2; bases outside the gene matches: 5. The germline V gene has CDR1 SGHTA and CDR2 FQGNSA.